Reported below is one T cell receptor beta chain. The table came from immunoSEQ multiplex PCR; TCRdb's copy has only in-frame clones and leaves some out. Of 50,000 or so clones detected, about 90% appear once; the ten largest clones hold 0.25% to 0.3%. This record comes from a study of T cell changes during pregnancy in multiple sclerosis. Sequencing used CD4+ T cells from peripheral blood mononuclear cells, obtained in the second trimester of pregnancy. The sequence was collected from a female donor with multiple sclerosis, enrolled in a pregnancy study.

The CDR3 DNA follows: TGTGCCAGCTCACCCCTAGCGGGGGGGAGCACAGATACGCAGTATTTT. It is translated as CASSPLAGGSTDTQYF. The V call is TRBV18, the J call TRBJ2-3, with 12 bases that match TRBD2. The CDR3 sequence is 16 residues long. Looked up from germline, CDR1 is KGHSH and CDR2 is LQKENI. V lost 3 bases to trimming and J lost 0 bases; unmatched junction nucleotides: 1.